The next 21 T cell receptor beta chains were all read from a single sample in a study of T-cell reconstitution after alpha-beta-depleted transplantation in children. TCRbeta library construction was performed incorporating unique molecular identifiers. TCRdb re-analysed the PCR reads in MiXCR, keeping a single row per CDR3 protein. In the table there are a few hundred thousand distinct CDR3 sequences, about an eighth of which are singletons. Material: PBMCs, mostly from graft donor cells, obtained 360 days after TCRalphabeta/CD19-depleted stem cell transplant. These receptors were taken from a male patient under 18 who had a stem cell transplant for acute myeloid leukemia, so the T cells may come from the graft donor.

This clonotype occurred a few times. The V gene is TRBV4-3, the J gene TRBJ2-5; D gene uncertain. The CDR3 has 16 amino acids. Trimming took off 0 bases at V and 4 bases at J, with 15 bases between the two ends. Germline V gene data show CDR1 as LGHNA and CDR2 as YSLEER. CDR3 in DNA: TGCGCCAGCAGCCAAGAGGTTAATTCCGGAAGAGAGACCCAGTACTTC. It is translated as CASSQEVNSGRETQYF.

The rearrangement links TRBV6-6 to TRBJ1-1; the match to TRBD1 covers 7 bases. The CDR3 is 10 residues long. Germline CDR1 is MNHNY and CDR2 is SVGAGI (reference sequence). With 6 bases clipped from V and 10 bases from J, the junction kept 2 bases outside the gene matches. CDR3 DNA: TGTGCCAGCAGCGCAGGGGGAGCTTTCTTT. Encoded protein: CASSAGGAFF.

In this sample, this clonotype turned up a few times. The chain combines TRBV29-1 with TRBJ2-5; perhaps TRBD1 as D (6 bases). Germline values: CDR1 SQVTM, CDR2 ANQGSEA. Trimming removed 6 bases at V and 1 base at J, with 12 bases between. The CDR3 is 13 amino acids. The CDR3 loop is CSVGQSFQETQYF. CDR3 in DNA: TGCAGCGTCGGACAGAGCTTCCAAGAGACCCAGTACTTC.

J is TRBJ2-5 and V is TRBV2; the D gene is possibly TRBD1 (6 bases). There are 15 residues in the CDR3. Germline lookup yields CDR1 SNHLY and CDR2 FYNNEI. V was cut by 7 bases and J by 4 bases, with 19 bases left in between. CDR3 sequence (DNA): TGTGCCAGCAAAGGGGGAATTAGATGGGGAGAGACCCAGTACTTC. Protein sequence: CASKGGIRWGETQYF.

This clonotype was seen repeatedly, ten times or more. CDR3 loop: CASSESGASYEQYF. The CDR3 region has the DNA TGTGCCAGCAGTGAATCAGGTGCTTCCTACGAGCAGTACTTC. The chain couples TRBV6-1 to TRBJ2-7; D ambiguous. The V and J ends lost 2 bases and 1 base respectively, with 9 bases between them. This CDR3 has 14 amino acids. CDR1 is MNHNS and CDR2 is SASEGT in the germline V gene.

The chain combines TRBV28 with TRBJ2-1, with a weak D call TRBD1 (6 bases). There are 16 residues in the CDR3. V gave up 2 bases and J gave up 4 bases, with 15 bases separating them. The germline CDR1 and CDR2 sequences are MDHEN and SYDVKM. This CDR3 reads CASSLDGGYRYNEQFF. Here the CDR3 DNA reads TGTGCCAGCAGTTTAGATGGGGGCTATAGGTACAATGAGCAGTTCTTC.

The chain has TRBV18 and TRBJ1-5; TRBD1 aligns across 11 bases. This CDR3 region has 18 residues. Trimming cost V 4 bases and J 1 base; bases outside gene matches: 9. Germline V CDR1 and CDR2: KGHSH, LQKENI. CDR3 loop: CASSRLSGQGVSNQPQHF. As DNA, the CDR3 is TGTGCCAGCTCACGACTTTCGGGACAGGGGGTGAGCAATCAGCCCCAGCATTTT.

This clonotype was found a few times. The chain joins TRBV27 to TRBJ2-3, with 8 positions matching TRBD2. The CDR3 spans 17 residues. V shed 0 bases, J shed 2 bases, and the junction held 7 bases outside the gene matches. The germline V gene encodes CDR1 MNHEY and CDR2 SMNVEV (reference sequence). CDR3 in amino acids: CASSLSLAEKNTDTQYF. DNA of the CDR3: TGTGCCAGCAGTTTATCACTAGCGGAAAAAAACACAGATACGCAGTATTTT.

The rearrangement links TRBV6-2 or TRBV6-3 to TRBJ1-5; a possible D gene is TRBD1 (6 bases). Germline V CDR1 and CDR2: MNHEY, SVGEGT. This CDR3 has 16 residues. V lost 0 bases to trimming and J lost 5 bases, with 14 bases between them. The CDR3 reads CASSYSLAGDHQPQHF. In nucleotides, the CDR3 is TGTGCCAGCAGTTACTCGCTGGCAGGGGATCATCAGCCCCAGCATTTT.

The chain joins TRBV5-1 to TRBJ2-3; 16 bases align to TRBD2. The CDR3 has 18 amino acids. Germline CDR1 is SGHRS and CDR2 is YFSETQ. The V segment lost 4 bases and the J segment 3 bases; nucleotides outside the gene matches: 8. This CDR3 is CASSRGTSGRAGTDTQYF. Written as DNA, the CDR3 is TGCGCCAGCAGCCGCGGGACTAGCGGGAGGGCCGGGACAGATACGCAGTATTTT.

There are many counts of this clonotype. V usage is TRBV5-1 and J usage is TRBJ2-3, with D maybe TRBD1 (6 bases). The germline V gene has CDR1 SGHRS and CDR2 YFSETQ. V was pared by 0 bases and J by 2 bases, with 10 bases between. This CDR3 is built from 15 residues. CDR3 in DNA: TGCGCCAGCAGCTTGGTGGACAGACCCACAGATACGCAGTATTTT. It translates to CASSLVDRPTDTQYF. Using reference TRBV5-1 and TRBJ2-3 for the parts outside the CDR3, the full variable domain is KAGVTQTPRYLIKTRGQQVTLSCSPISGHRSVSWYQQTPGQGLQFLFEYFSETQRNKGNFPGRFSGRQFSNSRSEMNVSTLELGDSALYLCASSLVDRPTDTQYFGPGTRLTVL.

The CDR3 reads CASSLLGLAGGFSYNEQFF. Written as DNA, the CDR3 is TGTGCCAGCAGCTTACTGGGACTAGCGGGAGGATTCTCCTACAATGAGCAGTTCTTC. The rearrangement joins TRBV7-8 to TRBJ2-1; 15 nucleotides line up with TRBD2. Per germline, CDR1 SGHVS and CDR2 FQNEAQ. The CDR3 loop spans 19 amino acids. The ends lost 2 bases at V and 0 bases at J; junction bases unmatched: 5.

This clonotype was picked up many times. The chain links TRBV6-1 to TRBJ2-7, with D possibly being TRBD1 (6 bases). CDR1 and CDR2 (germline): MNHNS, SASEGT. V lost 8 bases and J 0 bases, leaving 17 bases between the germline ends. The CDR3 totals 15 residues. CDR3 sequence: CASGTWTDPSYEQYF. In DNA, the CDR3 is TGTGCCAGCGGAACCTGGACAGACCCCTCCTACGAGCAGTACTTC.

This clonotype was recorded at least ten times. The chain carries TRBV12-3 or TRBV12-4 and TRBJ2-1; maybe TRBD1 (5 bases). The length of the CDR3 is 14 residues. V lost 7 bases, J lost 6 bases, and 16 bases lay in between. CDR3 sequence: CASILRTQSNEQFF. CDR3 DNA: TGTGCCAGCATCTTACGGACACAGTCCAATGAGCAGTTCTTC.

Only a few counts were recorded for this clonotype. The gene calls are TRBV6-2 or TRBV6-3 and TRBJ2-1; 13 bases line up with TRBD2. CDR3 length equals 20 residues. The germline V gene has CDR1 MNHEY and CDR2 SVGEGT. Unmatched junction bases numbered 16, after V lost 6 bases and J lost 2 bases. The CDR3 reads CASSPANGGLAGVPYNEQFF. CDR3 bases: TGTGCCAGCAGCCCTGCAAACGGCGGACTAGCGGGAGTCCCCTACAATGAGCAGTTCTTC.

The V and J genes are TRBV12-3 or TRBV12-4 and TRBJ2-2, with TRBD1 as a possible D gene (8 bases). CDR3 length: 20 residues. Trimming stripped 6 bases from V and 1 base from J, with 27 bases between. The CDR3 DNA sequence: TGTGCCAGCAGCGGCTCCCGGGACAGGTGGGGGGGAGGGAACACCGGGGAGCTGTTTTTT. It is translated as CASSGSRDRWGGGNTGELFF.

This chain joins TRBV12-3 or TRBV12-4 and TRBJ2-1; D might be TRBD1 (5 bases). Trimming cost V 1 base and J 6 bases, with 13 bases left between them. The CDR3 is made up of 15 amino acids. The CDR3 bases are TGTGCCAGCAGTTTAGATCTAGGGGCCCCCAATGAGCAGTTCTTC. Its protein product is CASSLDLGAPNEQFF.

V usage is TRBV6-2 or TRBV6-3 and J usage is TRBJ2-7; 10 bases line up with TRBD2. The CDR3 loop spans 15 amino acids. J lost 1 base, V lost 4 bases, and 4 bases had no gene match. The V gene's germline CDR1 is MNHEY and CDR2 SVGEGT. The CDR3 reads CASSSSGSWSYEQYF. CDR3 nucleotide sequence: TGTGCCAGCAGTTCTAGCGGGAGTTGGTCCTACGAGCAGTACTTC.

The chain links TRBV20-1 to TRBJ1-1; D is ambiguous. The CDR3 has 13 amino acids. Trimming removed 5 bases at V and 0 bases at J, with 10 bases between. CDR1 and CDR2 (germline): DFQATT, SNEGSKA (reference sequence). The DNA for the CDR3 is TGCAGTGCTCCCGACACCATGAACACTGAAGCTTTCTTT. Protein sequence: CSAPDTMNTEAFF.

This clonotype was counted at least ten times. The gene calls are TRBV5-1 and TRBJ1-2, with D unresolved. Germline lookup yields CDR1 SGHRS and CDR2 YFSETQ. The CDR3 covers 12 residues. Trimming took 4 bases from V and 5 from J, leaving 9 bases between them. The CDR3 loop reads CASSEGGYGYTF. The DNA of the CDR3 is TGCGCCAGCAGCGAGGGTGGATATGGCTACACCTTC.

The chain combines TRBV5-1 with TRBJ2-1; 7 bases align to TRBD2. This CDR3 region has 14 residues. CDR1 and CDR2 (germline): SGHRS, YFSETQ. V was clipped by 0 bases and J by 7 bases; unmatched bases: 4. The CDR3 loop reads CASSLGAGVNEQFF. In DNA form, the CDR3 reads TGCGCCAGCAGCTTGGGGGCGGGAGTGAATGAGCAGTTCTTC.